This T cell receptor (beta chain) was obtained from a study of T cell clonality in common variable immunodeficiency. This clone was found many times. Its antigen is not identified. The read gets to within 3 residues of the CDR3 end, and the germline J gene fills in the rest. Per germline, CDR1 DFQATT and CDR2 SNEGSKA (reference sequence). J lost 4 bases, V lost 0 bases, and 8 bases had no gene match. The CDR3 sequence is 16 residues long. Study results and caveats: Common variable immunodeficiency TCR beta sequences reportedly had fewer deletions and N-nucleotide insertions. What drives increased CVID clonality needs T cell subpopulation sequencing.

The CVID group had roughly 15 females and 25 to 30 males, mean age about 36. Donors gave about 5 to 8.5 ml heparinized peripheral whole blood. CVID and control samples used equivalent genomic DNA input. Using immunoSEQ multiplex PCR, the repertoire was profiled, and TCRdb retains in-frame clones only, with some absent. The sample shows approximately 20,000 clones, none of them appearing just once. The genes are TRBV20-1 and TRBJ2-1; 8 nucleotides align to TRBD2. The sequence was obtained from a human donor with common variable immunodeficiency. Sequencing was carried out using peripheral blood mononuclear cells. This CDR3 is CSARDNRLARYNEQFF. The CDR3 bases that were read are TGCAGTGCTAGAGATAACCGACTAGCGCGATACAATGAG.